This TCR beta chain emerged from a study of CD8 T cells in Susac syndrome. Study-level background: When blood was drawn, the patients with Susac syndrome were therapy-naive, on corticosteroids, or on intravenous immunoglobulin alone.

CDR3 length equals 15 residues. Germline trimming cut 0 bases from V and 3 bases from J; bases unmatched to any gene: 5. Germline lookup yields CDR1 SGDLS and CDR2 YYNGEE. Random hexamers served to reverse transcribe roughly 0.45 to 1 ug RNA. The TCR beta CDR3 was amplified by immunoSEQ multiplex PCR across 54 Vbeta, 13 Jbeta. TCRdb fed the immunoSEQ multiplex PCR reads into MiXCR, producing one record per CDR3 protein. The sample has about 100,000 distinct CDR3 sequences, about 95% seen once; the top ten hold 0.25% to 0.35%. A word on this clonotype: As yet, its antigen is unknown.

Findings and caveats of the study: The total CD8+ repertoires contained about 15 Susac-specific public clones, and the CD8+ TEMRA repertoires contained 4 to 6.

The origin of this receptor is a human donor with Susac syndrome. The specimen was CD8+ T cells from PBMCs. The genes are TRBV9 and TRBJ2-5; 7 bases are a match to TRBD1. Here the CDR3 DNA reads TGTGCCAGCAGCGTAGGAGGGGGCAAGAAAGAGACCCAGTACTTC. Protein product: CASSVGGGKKETQYF.